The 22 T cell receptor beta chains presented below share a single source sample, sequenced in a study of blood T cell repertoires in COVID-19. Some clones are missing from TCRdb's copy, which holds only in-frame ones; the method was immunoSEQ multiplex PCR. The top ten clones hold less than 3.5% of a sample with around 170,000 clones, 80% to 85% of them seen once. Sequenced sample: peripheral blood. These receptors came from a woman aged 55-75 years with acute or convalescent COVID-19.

CDR3 DNA: TGTGCCAGCAGTGAAGCAGGGGGCGATCAGCCCCAGCATTTT. As protein: CASSEAGGDQPQHF. The genes are TRBV2 and TRBJ1-5; TRBD1 agrees at 7 bases. There are 14 residues in the CDR3. After removal of 0 bases from V and 5 bases from J, the junction contained 1 base not matched to a gene. Looked up from germline, CDR1 is SNHLY and CDR2 is FYNNEI.

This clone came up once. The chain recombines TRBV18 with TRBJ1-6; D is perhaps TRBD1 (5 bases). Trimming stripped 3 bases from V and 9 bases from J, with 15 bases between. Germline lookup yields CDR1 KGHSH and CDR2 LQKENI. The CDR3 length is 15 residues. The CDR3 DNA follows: TGTGCCAGCTCACCCTCACTGGACGGGGGTTCACCCCTCCACTTT. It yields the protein CASSPSLDGGSPLHF. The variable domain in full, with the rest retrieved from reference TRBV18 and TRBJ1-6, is NAGVMQNPRHLVRRRGQEARLRCSPMKGHSHVYWYRQLPEEGLKFMVYLQKENIIDESGMPKERFSAEFPKEGPSILRIQQVVRGDSAAYFCASSPSLDGGSPLHFGNGTRLTVT.

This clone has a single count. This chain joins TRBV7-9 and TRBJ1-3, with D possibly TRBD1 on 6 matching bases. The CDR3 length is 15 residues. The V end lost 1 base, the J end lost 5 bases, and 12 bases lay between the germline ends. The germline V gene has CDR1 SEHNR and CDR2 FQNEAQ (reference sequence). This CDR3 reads CASSLETGGRNTIYF. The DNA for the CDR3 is TGTGCCAGCAGCTTAGAGACCGGGGGGCGAAACACCATATATTTT. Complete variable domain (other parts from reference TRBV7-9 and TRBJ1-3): DTGVSQNPRHKITKRGQNVTFRCDPISEHNRLYWYRQTLGQGPEFLTYFQNEAQLEKSRLLSDRFSAERPKGSFSTLEIQRTEQGDSAMYLCASSLETGGRNTIYFGEGSWLTVV.

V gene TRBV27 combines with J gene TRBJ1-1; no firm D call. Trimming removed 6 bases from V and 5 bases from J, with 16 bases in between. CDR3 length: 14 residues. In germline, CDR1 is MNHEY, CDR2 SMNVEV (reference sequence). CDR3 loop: CASSLSAGITEAFF. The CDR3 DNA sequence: TGTGCCAGCAGCCTAAGCGCGGGAATAACTGAAGCTTTCTTT.

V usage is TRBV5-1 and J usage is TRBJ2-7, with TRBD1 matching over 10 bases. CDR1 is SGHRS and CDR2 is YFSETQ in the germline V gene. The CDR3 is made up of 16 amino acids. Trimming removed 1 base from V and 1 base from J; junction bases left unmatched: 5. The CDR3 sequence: CASSLPGTGDSYEQYF. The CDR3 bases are TGCGCCAGCAGCTTGCCCGGGACAGGGGATTCCTACGAGCAGTACTTC.

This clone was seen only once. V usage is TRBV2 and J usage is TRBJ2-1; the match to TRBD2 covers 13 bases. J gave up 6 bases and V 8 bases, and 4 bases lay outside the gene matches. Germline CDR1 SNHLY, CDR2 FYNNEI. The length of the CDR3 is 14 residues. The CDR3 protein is CASGGTSGTNEQFF. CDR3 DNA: TGTGCCAGCGGAGGGACTAGCGGGACCAATGAGCAGTTCTTC.

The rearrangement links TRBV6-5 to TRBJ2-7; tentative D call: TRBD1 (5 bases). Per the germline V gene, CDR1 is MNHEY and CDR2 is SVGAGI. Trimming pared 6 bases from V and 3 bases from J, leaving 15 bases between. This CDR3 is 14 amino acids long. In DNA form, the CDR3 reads TGTGCCAGCAGGTTGCAGGGTTCCTACTACGAGCAGTACTTC. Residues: CASRLQGSYYEQYF.

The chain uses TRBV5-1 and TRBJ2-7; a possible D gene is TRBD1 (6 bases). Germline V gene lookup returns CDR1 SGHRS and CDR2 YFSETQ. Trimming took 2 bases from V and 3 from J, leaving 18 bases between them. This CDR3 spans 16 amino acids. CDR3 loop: CASSLSFRGFGYEQYF. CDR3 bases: TGCGCCAGCAGCTTATCTTTTAGGGGGTTCGGCTACGAGCAGTACTTC.

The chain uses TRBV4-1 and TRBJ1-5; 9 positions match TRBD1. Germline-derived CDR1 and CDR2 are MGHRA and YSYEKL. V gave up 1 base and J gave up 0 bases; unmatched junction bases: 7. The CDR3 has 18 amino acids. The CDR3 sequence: CASSQVPGTGISNQPQHF. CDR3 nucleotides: TGCGCCAGCAGCCAAGTCCCCGGGACAGGGATTAGCAATCAGCCCCAGCATTTT.

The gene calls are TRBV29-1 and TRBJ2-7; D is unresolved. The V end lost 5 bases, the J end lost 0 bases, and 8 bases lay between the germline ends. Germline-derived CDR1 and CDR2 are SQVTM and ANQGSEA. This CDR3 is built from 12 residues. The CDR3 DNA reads TGCAGCGTTCATGCAGGCTCCTACGAGCAGTACTTC. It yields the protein CSVHAGSYEQYF.

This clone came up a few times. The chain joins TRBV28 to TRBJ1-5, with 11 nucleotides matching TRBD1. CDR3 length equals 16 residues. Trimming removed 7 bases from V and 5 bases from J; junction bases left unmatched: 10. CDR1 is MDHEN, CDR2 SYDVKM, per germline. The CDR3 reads CASKTGQGASHQPQHF. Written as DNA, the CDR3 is TGTGCCAGCAAAACCGGACAGGGGGCCTCCCATCAGCCCCAGCATTTT.

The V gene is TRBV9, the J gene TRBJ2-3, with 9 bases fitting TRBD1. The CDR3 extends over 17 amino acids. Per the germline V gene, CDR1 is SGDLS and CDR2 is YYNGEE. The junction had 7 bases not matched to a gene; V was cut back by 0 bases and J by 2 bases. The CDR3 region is CASSVAGTGSHTDTQYF. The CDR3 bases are TGTGCCAGCAGCGTAGCAGGGACAGGGAGCCACACAGATACGCAGTATTTT.

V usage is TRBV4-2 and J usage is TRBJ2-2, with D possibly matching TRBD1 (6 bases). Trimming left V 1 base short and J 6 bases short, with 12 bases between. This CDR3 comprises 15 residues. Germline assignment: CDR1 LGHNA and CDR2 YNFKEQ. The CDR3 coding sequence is TGTGCCAGCAGCCAAGTGAGGGGGAAACCCGGGGAGCTGTTTTTT. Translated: CASSQVRGKPGELFF.

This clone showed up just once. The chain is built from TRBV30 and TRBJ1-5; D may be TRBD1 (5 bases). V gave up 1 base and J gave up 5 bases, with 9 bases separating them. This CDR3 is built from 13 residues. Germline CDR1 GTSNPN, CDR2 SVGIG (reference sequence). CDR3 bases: TGTGCCTGGAGTGATGGGGGGGATCAGCCCCAGCATTTT. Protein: CAWSDGGDQPQHF.

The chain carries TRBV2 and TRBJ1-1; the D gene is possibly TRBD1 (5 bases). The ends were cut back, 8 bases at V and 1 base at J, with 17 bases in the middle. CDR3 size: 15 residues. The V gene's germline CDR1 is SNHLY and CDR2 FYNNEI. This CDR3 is CASGEDIPQNTEAFF. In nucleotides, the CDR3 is TGTGCCAGCGGGGAGGACATTCCTCAGAACACTGAAGCTTTCTTT.

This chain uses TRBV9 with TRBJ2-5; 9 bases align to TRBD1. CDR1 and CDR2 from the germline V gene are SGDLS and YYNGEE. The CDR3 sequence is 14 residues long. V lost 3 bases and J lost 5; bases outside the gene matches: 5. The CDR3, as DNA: TGTGCCAGCAGCGGAACAGGGGGCGTCGAGACCCAGTACTTC. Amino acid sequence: CASSGTGGVETQYF.

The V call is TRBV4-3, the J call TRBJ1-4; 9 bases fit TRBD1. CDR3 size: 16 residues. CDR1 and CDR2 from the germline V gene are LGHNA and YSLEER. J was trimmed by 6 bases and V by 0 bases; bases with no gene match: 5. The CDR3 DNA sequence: TGCGCCAGCAGCCAAGATGTGGGGACAGGGTATGAAAAACTGTTTTTT. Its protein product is CASSQDVGTGYEKLFF.

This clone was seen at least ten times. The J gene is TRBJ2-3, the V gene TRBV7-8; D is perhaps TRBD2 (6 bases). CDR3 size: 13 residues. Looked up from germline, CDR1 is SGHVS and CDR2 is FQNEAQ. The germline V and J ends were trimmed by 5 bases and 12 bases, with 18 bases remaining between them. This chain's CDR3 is CASSARDSAFQYF. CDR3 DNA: TGTGCCAGCAGCGCCCGGGACTCCGCCTTTCAGTATTTT.

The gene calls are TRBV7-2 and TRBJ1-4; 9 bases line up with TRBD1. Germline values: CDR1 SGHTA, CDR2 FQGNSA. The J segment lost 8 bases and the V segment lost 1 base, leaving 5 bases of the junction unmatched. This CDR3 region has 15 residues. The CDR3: CASSLVGTGMEKLFF. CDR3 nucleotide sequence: TGTGCCAGCAGCTTAGTGGGGACAGGGATGGAAAAACTGTTTTTT.

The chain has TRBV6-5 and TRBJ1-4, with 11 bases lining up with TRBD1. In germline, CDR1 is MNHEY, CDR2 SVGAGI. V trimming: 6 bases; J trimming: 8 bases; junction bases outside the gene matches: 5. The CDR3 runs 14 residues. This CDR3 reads CASRDRGRGEKLFF. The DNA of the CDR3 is TGTGCCAGCAGGGACAGGGGGCGCGGGGAAAAACTGTTTTTT.

The CDR3 nucleotides are TGTGCCAGCAGCCAACGCCAAAAAAGGAGGAATGAAAAACTGTTTTTT. This encodes CASSQRQKRRNEKLFF. The chain links TRBV3-1 (or the pseudogene TRBV3-2) to TRBJ1-4; no definite D call. The length of the CDR3 is 16 residues. V gave up 2 bases and J gave up 5 bases, with 15 bases separating them. CDR1 and CDR2 from the germline V gene are LGHDT and YNNKEL (reference sequence).

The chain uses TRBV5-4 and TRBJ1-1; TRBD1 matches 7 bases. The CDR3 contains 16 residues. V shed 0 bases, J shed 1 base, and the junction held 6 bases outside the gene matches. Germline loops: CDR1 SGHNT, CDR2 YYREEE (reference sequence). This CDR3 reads CASSLGAGTANTEAFF. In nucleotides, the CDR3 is TGTGCCAGCAGCTTGGGGGCCGGGACAGCGAACACTGAAGCTTTCTTT.